A single sample gave rise to the 6 T cell receptor beta chains below, sequenced in a study of CD8 T cells in Susac syndrome. RNA was extracted with the RNeasy kit, and a quantity of about 0.5 to 1 ug was reverse transcribed using random hexamers. TCRdb ran MiXCR on the immunoSEQ multiplex PCR reads and lists one entry per CDR3 protein. The table lists around 79,000 distinct CDR3 sequences, about 95% of them singletons. Sequencing input: CD8+ T cells from PBMCs. Receptor source: a human donor with multiple sclerosis.

This chain links TRBV23-1 with TRBJ1-1; 10 bases are a match to TRBD1. TRBV23-1 is designated an ORF whose function remains uncertain. The CDR3 sequence is 17 residues long. The V gene end was trimmed by 3 bases and the J gene end by 13 bases; junction bases not matched to a gene: 20. The CDR3 coding sequence is TGCGCCAGCAGTCAGGCTCCGGGACAGGGGAGAACACTGAAGCTTTTCTTT. Its translation: CASSQAPGQGRTLKLFF.

The CDR3 region has the DNA TGTGCCAGCAGTGACAGGGAAAACGGGGAGCTGTTTTTT. It is translated as CASSDRENGELFF. This chain uses TRBV6-4 with TRBJ2-2; D is unclear. CDR1 and CDR2 from the germline V gene are MRHNA and SNTAGT. Trimming pared 2 bases from V and 7 bases from J, leaving 8 bases between. CDR3 length equals 13 residues.

The rearrangement links TRBV27 to TRBJ2-7; TRBD2 aligns across 9 bases. There are 15 residues in the CDR3. Germline lookup yields CDR1 MNHEY and CDR2 SMNVEV (reference sequence). Trimming removed 5 bases from V and 3 bases from J; junction bases left unmatched: 8. The CDR3 DNA reads TGTGCCAGCAGTCCCCGTGATAGCGGGGGCTACGAGCAGTACTTC. It is translated as CASSPRDSGGYEQYF.

The chain uses TRBV5-1 and TRBJ2-7; TRBD2 aligns across 9 bases. The CDR3 sequence is 15 residues long. CDR1 is SGHRS, CDR2 YFSETQ, per germline. V was pared by 0 bases and J by 7 bases, with 8 bases of the junction left unmatched. The chain's CDR3 is CASSLVGSGSLEQYF. The CDR3 DNA follows: TGCGCCAGCAGCTTGGTTGGTAGCGGGAGTCTAGAGCAGTACTTC.

This chain uses TRBV24-1 with TRBJ2-1; possibly TRBD2 for D (6 bases). Trimming stripped 3 bases from V and 10 bases from J, with 18 bases between. This CDR3 is built from 15 residues. Germline values: CDR1 KGHDR, CDR2 SFDVKD. The CDR3 loop is CATSDAGLAGEEQFF. The CDR3 region has the DNA TGTGCCACCAGTGATGCGGGACTTGCTGGGGAGGAGCAGTTCTTC.

The V call is TRBV27, the J call TRBJ2-3, with 7 bases fitting TRBD2. Germline V lookup: CDR1 MNHEY, CDR2 SMNVEV (reference sequence). V lost 2 bases to trimming and J lost 4 bases; unmatched junction nucleotides: 3. CDR3 length: 14 amino acids. Here the CDR3 reads CASSLVGLPDTQYF. DNA of the CDR3: TGTGCCAGCAGTTTAGTGGGACTACCAGATACGCAGTATTTT.